This entry lists 13 T cell receptor beta chains sequenced from one sample in a study of T cell responses to AZD1222 COVID-19 vaccine. Generated by immunoSEQ multiplex PCR, the TCRdb table keeps only in-frame clones and is missing some. The data contain about 100,000 clones, roughly nine tenths of them singletons. Source: peripheral blood, taken 28 days after the second AZD1222 dose. The receptors come from an adult who received the AZD1222 COVID-19 vaccine.

The chain couples TRBV6-6 to TRBJ2-2; a possible D gene is TRBD2 (6 bases). Germline V gene data show CDR1 as MNHNY and CDR2 as SVGAGI (reference sequence). The CDR3 totals 14 residues. Trimming cost V 8 bases and J 4 bases, with 14 bases left between them. The CDR3 here is CASVWEVGTGELFF. CDR3 DNA sequence: TGTGCCAGCGTTTGGGAGGTTGGCACCGGGGAGCTGTTTTTT.

The DNA for the CDR3 is TGTGCCAGCAGCCGTTACGGGGCGTCCTACGAGCAGTACTTC. Residues: CASSRYGASYEQYF. The V gene is TRBV7-9, the J gene TRBJ2-7; D possibly matches TRBD1 or TRBD2 (5 bases each). This CDR3 spans 14 amino acids. The V end lost 5 bases, the J end lost 1 base, and 12 bases lay between the germline ends. Germline V gene lookup returns CDR1 SEHNR and CDR2 FQNEAQ (reference sequence).

The V and J genes are TRBV3-1 (or the pseudogene TRBV3-2) and TRBJ2-5; 9 bases line up with TRBD1. The CDR3 is 16 residues long. The germline V gene has CDR1 LGHDT and CDR2 YNNKEL (reference sequence). Trimming removed 2 bases from V and 5 bases from J; junction bases left unmatched: 9. The chain's CDR3 is CASSQIDTGGGETQYF. The CDR3 region has the DNA TGTGCCAGCAGCCAAATCGATACAGGGGGCGGGGAGACCCAGTACTTC.

The J gene is TRBJ1-1, the V gene TRBV28; no reliable D call. Trimming left V 7 bases short and J 2 bases short, with 8 bases between. The CDR3 has 12 amino acids. Germline values: CDR1 MDHEN, CDR2 SYDVKM. The CDR3 DNA reads as TGTGCCAGCACCCCCGCCAACACTGAAGCTTTCTTT. The encoded protein is CASTPANTEAFF.

This chain connects TRBV5-1 to TRBJ2-7; D gene ambiguous. This CDR3 has 14 amino acids. The V gene lost 4 bases and the J gene lost 2 bases, with 13 bases spanning the gap. Germline CDR1 SGHRS, CDR2 YFSETQ. DNA of the CDR3: TGCGCCAGCAGCCTGGGGATCCAGGCCTACGAGCAGTACTTC. This gives the protein CASSLGIQAYEQYF.

V and J are TRBV5-4 and TRBJ2-7, with 11 bases that match TRBD2. V lost 7 bases to trimming and J lost 1 base; unmatched junction nucleotides: 7. The CDR3 totals 15 residues. The germline gives CDR1 SGHNT, CDR2 YYREEE (reference sequence). This CDR3 reads CASSIAGGISYEQYF. The CDR3 nucleotides are TGTGCCAGCTCAATAGCGGGGGGGATTTCCTACGAGCAGTACTTC.

V and J are TRBV19 and TRBJ2-2, with TRBD1 matching over 7 bases. CDR1 is LNHDA, CDR2 SQIVND, per germline (reference sequence). The CDR3 contains 16 residues. The junction had 6 bases not matched to a gene; V was cut back by 4 bases and J by 1 base. CDR3 sequence (DNA): TGTGCCAGTAGTAATTTTGGGACAGAGAACACCGGGGAGCTGTTTTTT. The encoded protein is CASSNFGTENTGELFF.

V usage is TRBV27 and J usage is TRBJ2-1; D remains unclear. The CDR3 spans 12 residues. CDR1 is MNHEY and CDR2 is SMNVEV in the germline V gene (reference sequence). Trimming pared 3 bases from V and 6 bases from J, leaving 6 bases between. The CDR3 spells CASSLGSNEQFF. The CDR3 bases are TGTGCCAGCAGTTTGGGCAGCAATGAGCAGTTCTTC.

The chain is built from TRBV19 and TRBJ2-1; D remains ambiguous. The germline CDR1 and CDR2 sequences are LNHDA and SQIVND (reference sequence). The ends were cut back, 5 bases at V and 8 bases at J, with 10 bases in the middle. CDR3 length: 12 amino acids. The CDR3 DNA sequence: TGTGCCAGTAGTTATACTATAGATGAGCAGTTCTTC. Translated, it gives CASSYTIDEQFF.

This clone was seen just once. This chain links TRBV5-4 with TRBJ2-2; the D gene could be TRBD1 or TRBD2 (5 bases each). This CDR3 has 18 residues. The ends were cut back, 1 base at V and 3 bases at J, with 19 bases in the middle. Germline-derived CDR1 and CDR2 are SGHNT and YYREEE (reference sequence). CDR3 protein: CASSLPGRGIMDTGELFF. The CDR3 bases are TGTGCCAGCAGCTTGCCGGGGCGCGGAATAATGGACACCGGGGAGCTGTTTTTT.

The chain employs TRBV7-6 and TRBJ2-7, with 10 bases aligning to TRBD2. With V trimmed by 0 bases and J by 7 bases, 3 bases remained unmatched. The length of the CDR3 is 14 residues. The germline V gene encodes CDR1 SGHVS and CDR2 FNYEAQ. The DNA for the CDR3 is TGTGCCAGCAGCTTAGCCGAACTAGCGGGGGAGCAGTACTTC. Amino acids: CASSLAELAGEQYF.

In this sample, this clone turned up once. The chain employs TRBV9 and TRBJ1-3; TRBD1 aligns across 9 bases. The trim removed 4 bases at V and 0 bases at J, leaving 5 bases unmatched. Germline-derived CDR1 and CDR2 are SGDLS and YYNGEE. The CDR3 is 16 amino acids. The chain's CDR3 is CASSKGQGHSGNTIYF. The CDR3 DNA sequence: TGTGCCAGCAGCAAGGGACAGGGTCACTCTGGAAACACCATATATTTT. The entire variable domain, with the rest obtained from reference TRBV9 and TRBJ1-3, is as follows: DSGVTQTPKHLITATGQRVTLRCSPRSGDLSVYWYQQSLDQGLQFLIQYYNGEERAKGNILERFSAQQFPDLHSELNLSSLELGDSALYFCASSKGQGHSGNTIYFGEGSWLTVV.

This clone appeared a single time. J is TRBJ1-3 and V is TRBV5-4, with 9 nucleotides matching TRBD1. This CDR3 is 15 amino acids long. Trimming removed 1 base from V and 5 bases from J; junction bases left unmatched: 4. The germline CDR1 and CDR2 sequences are SGHNT and YYREEE (reference sequence). The CDR3, as DNA: TGTGCCAGCAGCTTGTACGGACAGGGGAGAAACACCATATATTTT. Protein sequence: CASSLYGQGRNTIYF.